A selection of T cell receptor beta chains follows, all from one sample in a study of blood T cell repertoires in COVID-19. The method was immunoSEQ multiplex PCR; TCRdb's version includes in-frame clones alone and lacks a portion of them. This table has around 320,000 clones, around 90% appearing once. What was sequenced was peripheral blood. The receptor set was obtained from a man between 18 and 35 years old with active or convalescent COVID-19. CDR3s include the opening cysteine and the closing phenylalanine or tryptophan. A D gene is named only where the DNA matches it firmly.

cdr3_aa cdr3_nt d_call j_call v_call
CASSPAGTPGETQYF TGTGCCAGCAGCCCAGCAGGGACACCAGGCGAGACCCAGTACTTC . TRBJ2-5 TRBV11-2
CASRSGSSGEQYF TGTGCCAGCAGATCGGGGTCCAGTGGCGAGCAGTACTTC . TRBJ2-7 TRBV6-5
CASCGQNNQPQHF TGTGCCAGCTGCGGACAGAACAATCAGCCCCAGCATTTT . TRBJ1-5 TRBV28
CASSEFFMMAGYTDTQYF TGTGCCAGCAGTGAATTTTTTATGATGGCGGGGTACACAGATACGCAGTATTTT . TRBJ2-3 TRBV6-1
CSASRLEKLFF TGCAGTGCTAGTCGTCTTGAAAAACTGTTTTTT . TRBJ1-4 TRBV20-1
CASSWGDRVESSPLHF TGCGCCAGCAGCTGGGGGGACAGGGTTGAAAGTTCACCCCTCCACTTT TRBD1 TRBJ1-6 TRBV5-1
CASSWDLRGEAFF TGTGCCAGCAGCTGGGATCTCAGGGGAGAAGCTTTCTTT . TRBJ1-1 TRBV5-6
CASSVEGGNCWLNEQFF TGTGCCAGCAGCGTAGAGGGCGGGAATTGTTGGTTGAATGAGCAGTTCTTC . TRBJ2-1 TRBV9
CASGLGLTSGHYNEQFF TGTGCTAGTGGTTTGGGACTCACTAGCGGTCATTACAATGAGCAGTTCTTC TRBD2 TRBJ2-1 TRBV12-5
CASSLAWTALYGYTF TGTGCCAGCAGCTTAGCCTGGACAGCCCTCTATGGCTACACCTTC . TRBJ1-2 TRBV7-9
CASSLAGRPYEQYF TGTGCCAGCAGCTTAGCGGGCAGACCCTACGAGCAGTACTTC . TRBJ2-7 TRBV7-2
CATSRGGTSFNEQFF TGTGCCACCAGCAGAGGAGGGACTAGCTTCAATGAGCAGTTCTTC TRBD2 TRBJ2-1 TRBV15
CASSYTTGVFHF TGTGCCAGCAGTTACACGACAGGAGTATTTCATTTT . TRBJ1-5 TRBV6-2/TRBV6-3